The clone carrying this T cell receptor beta chain was counted ten times or more. MiXCR was run by TCRdb on the PCR reads, yielding one entry per CDR3 protein. Of about 640,000 distinct CDR3 sequences in the sample, about 20% are singletons; the top ten hold roughly 0.83%. There are 17 residues in the CDR3. V lost 3 bases, J lost 0 bases, and 7 bases stayed unmatched. This entry belongs to a study of molecular identifiers for immune sequencing clone quantification. The sequence was obtained from a human donor in good health. Some libraries in this study had Jurkat cell RNA spiked in. The sample taken for sequencing was naive CD8+ T cells from blood, with Jurkat cell RNA spiked in. Subset of the sample: FACS-sorted CD8+CD4-CCR7+CD45RA+ naive T cells. The chain joins TRBV12-3 or TRBV12-4 to TRBJ1-3, with 8 nucleotides matching TRBD1. Here the CDR3 DNA reads TGTGCCAGCAGTTTCTCAGGGGGCCGAACCTCTGGAAACACCATATATTTT. Translated: CASSFSGGRTSGNTIYF.